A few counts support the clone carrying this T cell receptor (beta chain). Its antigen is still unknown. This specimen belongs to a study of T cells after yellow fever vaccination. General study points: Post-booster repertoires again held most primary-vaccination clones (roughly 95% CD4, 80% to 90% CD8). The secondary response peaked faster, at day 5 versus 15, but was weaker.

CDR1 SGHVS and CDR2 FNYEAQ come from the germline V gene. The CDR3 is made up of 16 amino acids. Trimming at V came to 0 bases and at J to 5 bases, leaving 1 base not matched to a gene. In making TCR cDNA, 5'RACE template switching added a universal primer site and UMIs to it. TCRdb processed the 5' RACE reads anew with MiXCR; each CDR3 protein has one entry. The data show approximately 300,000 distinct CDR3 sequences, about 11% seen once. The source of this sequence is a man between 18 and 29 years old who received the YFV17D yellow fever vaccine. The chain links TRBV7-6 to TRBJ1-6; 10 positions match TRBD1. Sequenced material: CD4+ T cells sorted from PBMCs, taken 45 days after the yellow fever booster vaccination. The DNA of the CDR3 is TGTGCCAGCAGCTTAGCGGGACAGGGGAATAATTCACCCCTCCACTTT. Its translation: CASSLAGQGNNSPLHF.